This TCR beta chain was profiled in a study of PD-1 blockade in classical Hodgkin lymphoma. CDR1 and CDR2 (germline): SNHLY, FYNNEI. After removal of 1 base from V and 6 bases from J, the junction contained 1 base not matched to a gene. There are 14 residues in the CDR3. General study results and limits: Reported baseline diversity: healthy donors highest, relapsed/refractory patients lowest. The origin of the repertoire differences remains undefined, with disease activity or prior therapy as possible causes.

About this clone: The antigen is undetermined.

Sequencing was performed with immunoSEQ multiplex PCR; in TCRdb, only in-frame clones are kept and a portion is missing. The sample lists about 30,000 clones, about nine tenths occurring once. Described time point: newly diagnosed, previously untreated cHL patient sample. Comparator PBMCs were from newly diagnosed, untreated classical Hodgkin lymphoma. The sequence was collected from a human donor with classical Hodgkin lymphoma. The sample was peripheral blood mononuclear cells (PBMCs). This chain uses TRBV2 with TRBJ1-4; 8 nucleotides line up with TRBD1. CDR3 bases: TGTGCCAGCAGTGAAGGACAGGGGTATGAAAAACTGTTTTTT. Residues: CASSEGQGYEKLFF.